These 15 T cell receptor beta chains share one sample of origin, sequenced in a study of cytomegalovirus exposure and HLA in healthy donors. PCR used 60 Vbeta primers and 13 Jbeta primers. The data were produced by immunoSEQ multiplex PCR, yet TCRdb's version contains in-frame clones alone and is incomplete. The sample includes approximately 100,000 clones. Sequencing was carried out using PBMCs. Receptors originate from a man in his forties in good health and CMV-seronegative.

J is TRBJ2-1 and V is TRBV18; 9 positions match TRBD2. Germline CDR1 reads KGHSH; CDR2 reads LQKENI. After removal of 2 bases from V and 5 bases from J, the junction contained 16 bases not matched to a gene. CDR3 size: 19 residues. As DNA, the CDR3 is TGTGCCAGCTCACCAATTGGGAGTAGCGGGAGATGGAGAAACAATGAGCAGTTCTTC. Its translation: CASSPIGSSGRWRNNEQFF.

DNA for the CDR3: TGTGCCAGCAGCGTAAATGAAAAACTGTTTTTT. Translating gives CASSVNEKLFF. The rearrangement joins TRBV7-9 to TRBJ1-4; D is uncertain. CDR3 length: 11 residues. Trimming removed 5 bases from V and 5 bases from J, with 3 bases in between. Germline-derived CDR1 and CDR2 are SEHNR and FQNEAQ (reference sequence).

V is TRBV7-2 and J is TRBJ2-3, with 11 nucleotides matching TRBD2. Trimming took 5 bases from V and 3 from J; bases not matched to a gene: 7. This CDR3 region has 16 residues. Germline V gene lookup returns CDR1 SGHTA and CDR2 FQGNSA. CDR3 coding DNA: TGTGCCAGCAGCAAATTAGCGGGAGGGCCGACAGATACGCAGTATTTT. Its protein is CASSKLAGGPTDTQYF. Looking up the rest from reference TRBV7-2 and TRBJ2-3 gives the full variable domain: GAGVSQSPSNKVTEKGKDVELRCDPISGHTALYWYRQSLGQGLEFLIYFQGNSAPDKSGLPSDRFSAERTGGSVSTLTIQRTQQEDSAVYLCASSKLAGGPTDTQYFGPGTRLTVL.

The chain links TRBV7-9 to TRBJ2-3; 7 nucleotides agree with TRBD1. The CDR3 extends over 14 amino acids. V lost 3 bases, J lost 0 bases, and 0 bases stayed unmatched. From germline, CDR1 is SEHNR and CDR2 FQNEAQ (reference sequence). In DNA, the CDR3 is TGTGCCAGCAGCTTGGACAGGAGCACAGATACGCAGTATTTT. This codes for CASSLDRSTDTQYF.

The chain employs TRBV14 and TRBJ2-7; the D gene is possibly TRBD2 (6 bases). Germline V lookup: CDR1 SGHDN, CDR2 FVKESK. The CDR3 runs 14 residues. Trimming shortened V by 5 bases and J by 1 base, and 12 bases separated the two germline ends. The CDR3 sequence is CASSAREFSYEQYF. As DNA, the CDR3 is TGTGCCAGCAGCGCCCGGGAGTTTTCCTACGAGCAGTACTTC.

This chain links TRBV5-8 with TRBJ2-2; TRBD1 is a possible D gene (6 bases). CDR1 and CDR2 (germline): SGHTS, YDEGEE. The CDR3 extends over 15 amino acids. Trimming shortened V by 2 bases and J by 5 bases, and 13 bases separated the two germline ends. CDR3 DNA: TGTGCCAGCAGCTTTTTCCAGGGGAAGACCGGGGAGCTGTTTTTT. Its translation is CASSFFQGKTGELFF.

The gene calls are TRBV6-5 and TRBJ2-2; D is undetermined. With 2 bases removed from V and 0 bases from J, the gap between germline ends came to 4 bases. Germline V CDR1 and CDR2: MNHEY, SVGAGI. This CDR3 is 14 amino acids long. The CDR3 DNA follows: TGTGCCAGCAGTTACGGGCCGAACACCGGGGAGCTGTTTTTT. It is translated as CASSYGPNTGELFF.

The chain carries TRBV27 and TRBJ2-2; 7 bases map to TRBD2. V lost 8 bases, J lost 4 bases, and 13 bases stayed unmatched. Germline CDR1 MNHEY, CDR2 SMNVEV (reference sequence). The CDR3 totals 16 residues. CDR3 sequence: CASLGWGWEGTGELFF. Here the CDR3 DNA reads TGTGCCAGCCTAGGATGGGGATGGGAGGGCACCGGGGAGCTGTTTTTT.

The rearrangement joins TRBV19 to TRBJ2-5; weak D call: TRBD2 (5 bases). The CDR3 is made up of 17 amino acids. Per the germline V gene, CDR1 is LNHDA and CDR2 is SQIVND (reference sequence). Deletions cut 5 bases from V and 5 bases from J, with 24 bases between. The CDR3 here is CASSSGVAQNLRETQYF. The CDR3 region has the DNA TGTGCCAGTAGTTCCGGGGTGGCTCAAAATCTTCGGGAGACCCAGTACTTC.

V is TRBV10-3 and J is TRBJ2-1, with D maybe TRBD2 (5 bases). Germline CDR1 is ENHRY and CDR2 is SYGVKD. V shed 0 bases and J shed 0 bases, with 15 bases lying between them. This CDR3 has 18 amino acids. The CDR3 DNA reads as TGTGCCATCAGTGAGTCTAGGACTTTTGCTAGCTCCTACAATGAGCAGTTCTTC. This encodes CAISESRTFASSYNEQFF.

V gene TRBV29-1 combines with J gene TRBJ2-2, with 7 bases matching TRBD2. Germline CDR1 is SQVTM and CDR2 is ANQGSEA. This CDR3 region has 13 residues. The DNA of the CDR3 is TGCAGTTATGAGAAGCGGGGCACCGGGGAGCTGTTTTTT. This sequence encodes CSYEKRGTGELFF.

The genes are TRBV14 and TRBJ2-7; TRBD1 matches 8 bases. Germline CDR1 and CDR2: SGHDN and FVKESK. V shed 3 bases, J shed 3 bases, and the junction held 7 bases outside the gene matches. The CDR3 covers 15 residues. CDR3 nucleotide sequence: TGTGCCAGCAGCCACACCGGGACAGGTATCTACGAGCAGTACTTC. Protein product: CASSHTGTGIYEQYF.

The chain is built from TRBV27 and TRBJ2-2; no clear D. Germline V gives CDR1 MNHEY, CDR2 SMNVEV (reference sequence). The ends were cut back, 5 bases at V and 2 bases at J, with 9 bases in the middle. This CDR3 is built from 14 residues. CDR3 sequence reads: CASSGSINTGELFF. The CDR3 DNA reads as TGTGCCAGCAGTGGCTCCATTAACACCGGGGAGCTGTTTTTT.

The CDR3 sequence is CSVILLNTEAFF. CDR3 sequence (DNA): TGCAGCGTAATACTCTTGAACACTGAAGCTTTCTTT. The rearrangement links TRBV29-1 to TRBJ1-1, with D uncertain. With 6 bases removed from V and 0 bases from J, the gap between germline ends came to 8 bases. Looked up from germline, CDR1 is SQVTM and CDR2 is ANQGSEA. This CDR3 has 12 residues.

The chain combines TRBV2 with TRBJ2-7; D is perhaps TRBD1 (6 bases). The CDR3 is 13 residues long. Germline V gene lookup returns CDR1 SNHLY and CDR2 FYNNEI. V was trimmed by 6 bases and J by 4 bases, leaving 13 bases between them. The CDR3 is CASRRQASYEQYF. The DNA of the CDR3 is TGTGCCAGCAGGAGACAGGCGTCTTACGAGCAGTACTTC.